Sequencing of this T cell receptor (beta chain) was carried out in a study of siplizumab effects on memory and regulatory T cells. General observations from the study: In siplizumab cultures, the suppressive function of proliferating Tregs remained unconfirmed. Some alloreactive sequences were traceable to unstimulated CD4+ memory cells, and siplizumab significantly reduced them.

The CDR3 loop spans 15 amino acids. The J segment lost 5 bases and the V segment lost 4 bases, leaving 6 bases of the junction unmatched. Germline V gene sequence: CDR1 LGHNA, CDR2 YNFKEQ. This clone was detected a few times. Antigen: not known. Measured with immunoSEQ multiplex PCR; TCRdb has only the in-frame clones, and not every one. The repertoire has around 87,000 clones, more than 80% of them found once; the top ten carry around 14%. This chain uses TRBV4-2 with TRBJ2-5; 11 nucleotides match TRBD1. The specimen was CD4+ T cells sorted from blood. The sequence derives from a human donor in good health. In DNA form, the CDR3 reads TGTGCCAGCAGCCTCCGGGACAGGGGGACGGAGACCCAGTACTTC. The encoded protein is CASSLRDRGTETQYF.